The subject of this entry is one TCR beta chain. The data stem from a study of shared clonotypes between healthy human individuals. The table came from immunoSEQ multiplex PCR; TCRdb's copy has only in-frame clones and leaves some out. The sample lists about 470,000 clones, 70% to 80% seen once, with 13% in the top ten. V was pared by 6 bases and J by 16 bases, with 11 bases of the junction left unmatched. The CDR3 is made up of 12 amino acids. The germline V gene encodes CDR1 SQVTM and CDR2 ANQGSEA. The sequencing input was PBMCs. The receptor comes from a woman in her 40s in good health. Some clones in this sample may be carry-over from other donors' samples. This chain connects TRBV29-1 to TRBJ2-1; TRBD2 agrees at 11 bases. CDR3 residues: CSVLHPGLAVFF. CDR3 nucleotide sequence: TGCAGCGTCCTCCACCCGGGACTAGCGGTTTTCTTC.